The 27 T cell receptor beta chains presented below share a single source sample, sequenced in a study of OX40 agonist ivuxolimab in advanced cancers. Using immunoSEQ multiplex PCR, the repertoire was profiled, and TCRdb retains in-frame clones only, with some absent. The repertoire has tens of thousands of clones, about 90% of them found once; the top ten carry roughly 6.9%. The source was CD4+ or CD8+ T cells sorted from blood, collected in a trial of the OX40 agonist ivuxolimab. Receptors originate from an adult with an advanced solid tumor such as melanoma, head and neck, liver or kidney cancer.

The chain carries TRBV5-1 and TRBJ1-2, with TRBD1 identical over 8 bases. Looked up from germline, CDR1 is SGHRS and CDR2 is YFSETQ. CDR3 length: 17 residues. V shed 4 bases, J shed 4 bases, and the junction held 15 bases outside the gene matches. CDR3 DNA: TGCGCCAGCAGCGTTGGAAATTCAGGGGGCGCTTTCTATGGCTACACCTTC. Its protein product is CASSVGNSGGAFYGYTF.

The rearrangement joins TRBV19 to TRBJ2-4; TRBD2 aligns across 11 bases. Germline V CDR1 and CDR2: LNHDA, SQIVND (reference sequence). The length of the CDR3 is 18 residues. The ends lost 4 bases at V and 0 bases at J; junction bases unmatched: 8. Here the CDR3 reads CASSSLRLAGGAKNIQYF. DNA of the CDR3: TGTGCCAGTAGTAGCTTGAGGCTAGCGGGAGGAGCCAAAAACATTCAGTACTTC. The full variable domain, with the rest looked up from reference TRBV19 and TRBJ2-4, is DGGITQSPKYLFRKEGQNVTLSCEQNLNHDAMYWYRQDPGQGLRLIYYSQIVNDFQKGDIAEGYSVSREKKESFPLTVTSAQKNPTAFYLCASSSLRLAGGAKNIQYFGAGTRLSVL.

This chain connects TRBV6-6 to TRBJ1-3, with D tentatively TRBD1 (5 bases). V lost 5 bases to trimming and J lost 0 bases, with 11 bases between them. The germline V gene has CDR1 MNHNY and CDR2 SVGAGI (reference sequence). CDR3 length: 15 residues. The CDR3 bases are TGTGCCAGCAGTCAAGGCGGGGGCTCTGGAAACACCATATATTTT. Encoded protein: CASSQGGGSGNTIYF.

The V call is TRBV7-8, the J call TRBJ1-1, with 7 bases matching TRBD1. CDR1 SGHVS and CDR2 FQNEAQ come from the germline V gene. The CDR3 covers 14 residues. The V gene end was trimmed by 5 bases and the J gene end by 3 bases; junction bases not matched to a gene: 6. Here the CDR3 DNA reads TGTGCCAGCAGCCAAACAGGGGAGTACACTGAAGCTTTCTTT. This codes for CASSQTGEYTEAFF.

V and J are TRBV7-3 and TRBJ2-7, with D possibly being TRBD1 or TRBD2 (5 bases each). The V end lost 5 bases, the J end lost 7 bases, and 15 bases lay between the germline ends. The CDR3 covers 13 residues. Germline V gives CDR1 SGHTA, CDR2 FQGTGA. The chain's CDR3 is CASSPGTVREQYF. The CDR3 nucleotides are TGTGCCAGCAGCCCGGGGACGGTTAGGGAGCAGTACTTC. The variable domain in full, with the rest retrieved from reference TRBV7-3 and TRBJ2-7, is GAGVSQTPSNKVTEKGKYVELRCDPISGHTALYWYRQSLGQGPEFLIYFQGTGAADDSGLPNDRFFAVRPEGSVSTLKIQRTERGDSAVYLCASSPGTVREQYFGPGTRLTVT.

Notes on this clone: The same CDR3 arises from other DNA sequences in this sample as well. The chain employs TRBV18 and TRBJ1-5; 9 nucleotides agree with TRBD1. The length of the CDR3 is 15 residues. Germline V CDR1 and CDR2: KGHSH, LQKENI. V trimming: 3 bases; J trimming: 7 bases; junction bases outside the gene matches: 7. The CDR3 DNA sequence: TGTGCCAGCTCACCTCCGGGACAGGGAGGACAGCCCCAGCATTTT. Protein: CASSPPGQGGQPQHF.

V is TRBV28 and J is TRBJ2-3; D is ambiguous. From germline, CDR1 is MDHEN and CDR2 SYDVKM. This CDR3 contains 14 residues. V gave up 8 bases and J gave up 2 bases, with 14 bases separating them. CDR3 sequence: CASRRRVDTDTQYF. CDR3 coding DNA: TGTGCCAGCCGCCGCCGTGTCGACACAGATACGCAGTATTTT.

This chain joins TRBV2 and TRBJ2-3; D possibly corresponds to TRBD2 (6 bases). V was pared by 4 bases and J by 2 bases, with 13 bases between. The V gene's germline CDR1 is SNHLY and CDR2 FYNNEI. This CDR3 is built from 15 residues. CDR3 nucleotide sequence: TGTGCCAGCAGTGTGTACGGGACTTACACAGATACGCAGTATTTT. Translating gives CASSVYGTYTDTQYF.

The chain carries TRBV10-3 and TRBJ1-2; D is perhaps TRBD1 (5 bases). Trimming left V 8 bases short and J 8 bases short, with 24 bases between. The CDR3 has 15 residues. Germline V gene data show CDR1 as ENHRY and CDR2 as SYGVKD. CDR3 nucleotides: TGTGCCATCCAGGCGGCTCCGGGACTTGGTGACGGCTACACCTTC. This codes for CAIQAAPGLGDGYTF.

The rearrangement links TRBV28 to TRBJ2-1, with 10 bases that match TRBD2. The CDR3 contains 13 residues. The junction had 8 bases not matched to a gene; V was cut back by 10 bases and J by 8 bases. In germline, CDR1 is MDHEN, CDR2 SYDVKM. The CDR3 is CATSSGSEDEQFF. As DNA, the CDR3 is TGTGCCACCTCTAGCGGGAGTGAGGATGAGCAGTTCTTC.

V is TRBV7-6 and J is TRBJ2-7; 8 bases line up with TRBD1. The CDR3 covers 13 residues. J lost 2 bases, V lost 5 bases, and 2 bases had no gene match. Looked up from germline, CDR1 is SGHVS and CDR2 is FNYEAQ. CDR3 coding DNA: TGTGCCAGCAGCCGGACAGGGACCTACGAGCAGTACTTC. It specifies CASSRTGTYEQYF. The full variable domain, in which reference TRBV7-6 and TRBJ2-7 provide the parts outside the CDR3, is GAGVSQSPRYKVTKRGQDVALRCDPISGHVSLYWYRQALGQGPEFLTYFNYEAQQDKSGLPNDRFSAERPEGSISTLTIQRTEQRDSAMYRCASSRTGTYEQYFGPGTRLTVT.

In its sample, this clone was seen once. This sequence joins TRBV5-1 and TRBJ2-1, with D hard to call. Germline V gives CDR1 SGHRS, CDR2 YFSETQ. The CDR3 sequence is 12 residues long. V was pared by 5 bases and J by 7 bases, with 10 bases between. The CDR3 region has the DNA TGCGCCAGCAGACCGGTAGGGAATGAGCAGTTCTTC. Protein sequence: CASRPVGNEQFF. Supplemented by reference TRBV5-1 and TRBJ2-1, the full variable domain reads KAGVTQTPRYLIKTRGQQVTLSCSPISGHRSVSWYQQTPGQGLQFLFEYFSETQRNKGNFPGRFSGRQFSNSRSEMNVSTLELGDSALYLCASRPVGNEQFFGPGTRLTVL.

The chain links TRBV28 to TRBJ1-1; D remains ambiguous. CDR3 size: 14 residues. Germline CDR1 is MDHEN and CDR2 is SYDVKM. V lost 2 bases and J 0 bases, leaving 7 bases between the germline ends. The CDR3 DNA sequence: TGTGCCAGCAGTTTAATCGCGGTGAACACTGAAGCTTTCTTT. This translates into CASSLIAVNTEAFF. Complete variable domain (other parts from reference TRBV28 and TRBJ1-1): DVKVTQSSRYLVKRTGEKVFLECVQDMDHENMFWYRQDPGLGLRLIYFSYDVKMKEKGDIPEGYSVSREKKERFSLILESASTNQTSMYLCASSLIAVNTEAFFGQGTRLTVV.

This rearrangement joins TRBV7-3 to TRBJ2-5; 8 bases agree with TRBD2. The germline gives CDR1 SGHTA, CDR2 FQGTGA. The length of the CDR3 is 15 residues. V was pared by 3 bases and J by 0 bases, with 3 bases of the junction left unmatched. CDR3 DNA sequence: TGTGCCAGCAGCTTGTTAGCGGGATACCAAGAGACCCAGTACTTC. As protein: CASSLLAGYQETQYF.

The chain employs TRBV6-4 and TRBJ1-6; D is uncertain. Deletions cut 2 bases from V and 5 bases from J, with 7 bases between. Germline CDR1 MRHNA, CDR2 SNTAGT. The CDR3 runs 14 residues. CDR3 sequence reads: CASSDNSDNSPLHF. The CDR3 DNA sequence: TGTGCCAGCAGTGACAACAGCGATAATTCACCCCTCCACTTT.

The chain carries TRBV27 and TRBJ2-1; D unresolved. Trimming cost V 5 bases and J 5 bases, with 4 bases left between them. This CDR3 contains 11 residues. Germline CDR1 and CDR2: MNHEY and SMNVEV (reference sequence). CDR3 nucleotide sequence: TGTGCCAGCAGTCCCAACAATGAGCAGTTCTTC. Translated: CASSPNNEQFF.

CDR3 in DNA: TGTGCCAGCAGCTCCTTACGGGGCTTCTACAATGAGCAGTTCTTC. The encoded protein is CASSSLRGFYNEQFF. This chain uses TRBV7-8 with TRBJ2-1, with D possibly being TRBD1 or TRBD2 (5 bases each). Germline V CDR1 and CDR2: SGHVS, FQNEAQ. This CDR3 spans 15 amino acids. The germline V and J ends were trimmed by 4 bases and 3 bases, with 13 bases remaining between them.

The chain joins TRBV2 to TRBJ2-5, with D perhaps TRBD1 (6 bases). This CDR3 region has 14 residues. CDR1 and CDR2 from the germline V gene are SNHLY and FYNNEI. Trimming removed 2 bases from V and 4 bases from J, with 11 bases in between. As DNA, the CDR3 is TGTGCCAGCAGTGAACGGGTAGGGGGAGAGACCCAGTACTTC. Translation gives CASSERVGGETQYF.

The rearrangement joins TRBV27 to TRBJ2-7; D may match TRBD1 or TRBD2 (5 bases each). The CDR3 is 14 amino acids. Germline V gives CDR1 MNHEY, CDR2 SMNVEV (reference sequence). Trimming removed 7 bases from V and 6 bases from J, with 19 bases in between. CDR3 sequence (DNA): TGTGCCAGCACCAATAGGGGACGCCCCAGCGAGCAGTACTTC. It specifies CASTNRGRPSEQYF.

A few counts support this clone. Other nucleotide sequences from this sample produce the same CDR3. The chain's CDR3 is CASSLVGTEAFF. CDR3 DNA sequence: TGCGCCAGCAGCTTGGTGGGCACTGAAGCTTTCTTT. V is TRBV5-1 and J is TRBJ1-1, with no clear D. CDR1 and CDR2 (germline): SGHRS, YFSETQ. The CDR3 contains 12 residues. The V end was cut by 0 bases, the J end by 4 bases, with 4 bases between.

The chain is built from TRBV6-1 and TRBJ2-1, with D tentatively TRBD1 (5 bases). Germline loops: CDR1 MNHNS, CDR2 SASEGT. This CDR3 is built from 11 residues. The germline V and J ends were trimmed by 10 bases and 9 bases, with 13 bases remaining between them. The CDR3 bases are TGTGCCACCCATTGGGGCCGTGAGCAGTTCTTC. As protein: CATHWGREQFF.

The genes are TRBV21-1 and TRBJ2-7; the table's TRBD2 call for D was not verified on the DNA. TRBV21-1 is a recognized pseudogene. The CDR3 spans 14 residues. The CDR3 here is CASRVEAPPYEQYF. Here the CDR3 DNA reads TGTGCCAGCCGAGTGGAGGCGCCGCCCTACGAGCAGTACTTC.

The J gene is TRBJ2-1, the V gene TRBV11-2; TRBD1 or TRBD2 may be the D gene (6 bases each). CDR3 size: 12 residues. V was pared by 3 bases and J by 8 bases, with 8 bases between. In germline, CDR1 is SGHAT, CDR2 FQNNGV. CDR3 sequence reads: CASSFGGYEQFF. The DNA for the CDR3 is TGTGCCAGCAGCTTCGGGGGCTATGAGCAGTTCTTC.

The chain is built from TRBV19 and TRBJ1-5; no definite D call. This CDR3 contains 15 residues. Germline V lookup: CDR1 LNHDA, CDR2 SQIVND (reference sequence). V was shortened by 3 bases and J by 7 bases, with 16 bases between the two germline ends. CDR3 protein: CASSILGGGGQPQHF. The CDR3 DNA reads TGTGCCAGTAGTATCTTAGGAGGTGGAGGACAGCCCCAGCATTTT.

This chain connects TRBV11-2 to TRBJ2-1; TRBD1 or TRBD2 may be the D gene (5 bases each). This CDR3 spans 16 amino acids. Deletions cut 5 bases from V and 1 base from J, with 15 bases between. Germline assignment: CDR1 SGHAT and CDR2 FQNNGV. The CDR3 sequence is CASSPSGTGSYNEQFF. Written as DNA, the CDR3 is TGTGCCAGCAGCCCTTCCGGGACGGGGTCCTACAATGAGCAGTTCTTC.

The rearrangement uses TRBV18 and TRBJ1-3, with TRBD1 as a possible D gene (6 bases). Between the trimmed V and J ends, which lost 6 bases and 5 bases, there was a span of 14 bases. The CDR3 covers 14 residues. Per the germline V gene, CDR1 is KGHSH and CDR2 is LQKENI. The CDR3 sequence: CASSRGQDRNTIYF. Written as DNA, the CDR3 is TGTGCCAGCTCTCGGGGGCAGGACAGAAACACCATATATTTT.

The chain uses TRBV10-3 and TRBJ2-4; 7 bases align to TRBD2. With V trimmed by 6 bases and J by 0 bases, 5 bases remained unmatched. This CDR3 is 15 amino acids long. The germline V gene has CDR1 ENHRY and CDR2 SYGVKD. CDR3 region: CAIRSGEGAKNIQYF. For the CDR3, the DNA is TGTGCCATCAGGAGCGGGGAGGGAGCCAAAAACATTCAGTACTTC.